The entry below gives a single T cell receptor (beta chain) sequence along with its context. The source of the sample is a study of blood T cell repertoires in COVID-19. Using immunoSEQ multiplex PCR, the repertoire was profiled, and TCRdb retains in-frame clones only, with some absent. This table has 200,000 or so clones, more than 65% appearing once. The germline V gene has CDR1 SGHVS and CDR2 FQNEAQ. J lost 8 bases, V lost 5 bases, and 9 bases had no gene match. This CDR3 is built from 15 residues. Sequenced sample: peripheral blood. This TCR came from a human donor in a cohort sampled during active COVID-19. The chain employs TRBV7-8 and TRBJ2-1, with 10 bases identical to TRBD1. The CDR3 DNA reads TGTGCCAGCAGCCGGGACAGGGGCCCACCCGATGAGCAGTTCTTC. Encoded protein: CASSRDRGPPDEQFF.